A single sample is the source of the 25 T cell receptor beta chains below, sequenced in a study of blood T cells in healthy people across ages. The use of a sample-barcoded 5' primer and a J-beta primer mix characterized a second PCR of 7 to 11 cycles. MiXCR, applied by TCRdb to the 5' RACE reads, yields one record per CDR3 protein. The profile shows 1.5 million to 2 million distinct CDR3 sequences, 28% of them singletons. Sample: blood. These receptors were taken from a young woman in good health.

Remarks on this clonotype: A much larger clone lies one base from this, so it may be a read error. The chain recombines TRBV15 with TRBJ2-7, with D unclear. In germline, CDR1 is LNHNV, CDR2 YYDKDF (reference sequence). The CDR3 is made up of 14 amino acids. Trimming pared 1 base from V and 1 base from J, leaving 8 bases between. CDR3 nucleotide sequence: TGTGCCACCAGCAGAGGCCGATCTTCCTACGAGCAGTACGTC. Translation gives CATSRGRSSYEQYV.

This chain uses TRBV13 with TRBJ1-1; 9 positions match TRBD1. Germline trimming cut 1 base from V and 3 bases from J; bases unmatched to any gene: 6. CDR1 is PRHDT and CDR2 is FYEKMQ in the germline V gene (reference sequence). The CDR3 contains 16 residues. The DNA of the CDR3 is TGTGCCAGCAGCTTAGATACAGGGGGCGAGGACACTGAAGCTTTCTTT. Translating it yields CASSLDTGGEDTEAFF. Full variable domain (rest looked up from reference TRBV13 and TRBJ1-1): AAGVIQSPRHLIKEKRETATLKCYPIPRHDTVYWYQQGPGQDPQFLISFYEKMQSDKGSIPDRFSAQQFSDYHSELNMSSLELGDSALYFCASSLDTGGEDTEAFFGQGTRLTVV.

V is TRBV7-9 and J is TRBJ2-1, with TRBD1 matching 7 bases. The germline V gene encodes CDR1 SEHNR and CDR2 FQNEAQ (reference sequence). Unmatched junction bases numbered 6, after V lost 11 bases and J lost 5 bases. The CDR3 is 12 amino acids. The CDR3, as DNA: TGTGCCGGTGGAACAGGGGACAATGAGCAGTTCTTC. Its translation: CAGGTGDNEQFF.

There are many counts of this clonotype. V and J are TRBV7-3 and TRBJ2-6; 9 bases are a match to TRBD1. The V and J ends lost 5 bases and 0 bases, in that order; junction bases with no gene match: 8. The CDR3 has 18 residues. CDR1 SGHTA and CDR2 FQGTGA come from the germline V gene. CDR3 in DNA: TGTGCCAGCAGCCGATCGACAGGGGGTCACTCTGGGGCCAACGTCCTGACTTTC. It specifies CASSRSTGGHSGANVLTF.

The chain recombines TRBV7-3 with TRBJ2-1, with TRBD2 matching 10 bases. The CDR3 has 15 residues. CDR1 and CDR2 (germline): SGHTA, FQGTGA. The V gene end was trimmed by 6 bases and the J gene end by 9 bases; junction bases not matched to a gene: 11. The CDR3 DNA reads TGTGCCAGCAGTCGGGGGTCTAGCGGGGGCATTGAGCAGTTCTTC. It codes for CASSRGSSGGIEQFF.

This clonotype was picked up many times. The gene calls are TRBV12-3 or TRBV12-4 and TRBJ1-5; D unclear. The CDR3 is 12 amino acids. V gave up 5 bases and J gave up 1 base, with 3 bases separating them. This chain's CDR3 is CASSVSNQPQHF. The CDR3 nucleotides read TGTGCCAGCAGTGTCAGCAATCAGCCCCAGCATTTT.

The chain recombines TRBV6-6 with TRBJ2-5; D is perhaps TRBD1 (6 bases). With 0 bases removed from V and 3 bases from J, the gap between germline ends came to 11 bases. Germline V CDR1 and CDR2: MNHNY, SVGAGI (reference sequence). CDR3 length: 15 residues. In nucleotides, the CDR3 is TGTGCCAGCAGTTACTCATCGACAGGAGAAGAGACCCAGTACTTC. This sequence encodes CASSYSSTGEETQYF.

The chain couples TRBV6-6 to TRBJ2-1; 8 bases are a match to TRBD2. Germline loops: CDR1 MNHNY, CDR2 SVGAGI (reference sequence). The CDR3 consists of 16 residues. After removal of 5 bases from V and 0 bases from J, the junction contained 6 bases not matched to a gene. This chain's CDR3 is CASSDESGSSYNEQFF. The CDR3 coding sequence is TGTGCCAGCAGTGACGAAAGCGGGAGCTCCTACAATGAGCAGTTCTTC.

Details on this clonotype: Relative to the germline gene, one junction end is altered; a read error may explain this. The chain employs TRBV12-3 or TRBV12-4 and TRBJ1-4; 8 positions agree with TRBD1. The CDR3 spans 15 residues. CDR3 coding DNA: TGTACCAGCAGTCCTCGGACAGGGCGCAATGAAAAACTGGTTTTT. Translating gives CTSSPRTGRNEKLVF.

This clonotype was detected a few times. The chain links TRBV4-2 to TRBJ1-1; possible D gene TRBD1, 5 bases. The V end was cut by 1 base, the J end by 7 bases, with 10 bases between. CDR1 and CDR2 (germline): LGHNA, YNFKEQ. This CDR3 region has 13 residues. Written as DNA, the CDR3 is TGTGCCAGCAGCCAAGGGGGCTCGAGTGAAGCTTTCTTT. It is translated as CASSQGGSSEAFF.

The table lists this clonotype with a few counts. A single base separates this from a much larger clone, so it may be a read error. V and J are TRBV6-6 and TRBJ2-5; no definite D call. Germline-derived CDR1 and CDR2 are MNHNY and SVGAGI (reference sequence). The CDR3 has 12 residues. The CDR3 spells CDSSYKRETQYF. The CDR3 coding sequence is TGTGACAGCAGTTACAAGAGGGAGACCCAGTACTTC.

This sequence joins TRBV2 and TRBJ2-5; D might be TRBD2 (5 bases). The germline CDR1 and CDR2 sequences are SNHLY and FYNNEI. The CDR3 is 13 amino acids. V was trimmed by 8 bases and J by 5 bases, leaving 15 bases between them. DNA for the CDR3: TGTGCCAGCCTTGGAGGTATTCGGGAGACCCAGTACTTC. This encodes CASLGGIRETQYF.

This clonotype was observed many times. CDR3 amino acids: CASRGTGTEETQYF. CDR3 nucleotide sequence: TGTGCCAGCAGGGGCACCGGGACAGAAGAGACCCAGTACTTC. This chain links TRBV6-6 with TRBJ2-5; 7 bases are shared with TRBD1. The V and J ends lost 6 bases and 3 bases, in that order; junction bases with no gene match: 7. CDR1 and CDR2 from the germline V gene are MNHNY and SVGAGI (reference sequence). This CDR3 spans 14 amino acids.

This clonotype was observed a handful of times. V and J are TRBV5-1 and TRBJ2-3, with unresolved D. Trimming left V 0 bases short and J 2 bases short, with 10 bases between. Germline-derived CDR1 and CDR2 are SGHRS and YFSETQ. This CDR3 comprises 15 residues. CDR3 nucleotides: TGCGCCAGCAGCTTGGCGGCGGATTCCACAGATACGCAGTATTTT. Translation gives CASSLAADSTDTQYF.

This clonotype came up many times. V usage is TRBV29-1 and J usage is TRBJ2-3; D may be TRBD2 (5 bases). This CDR3 is built from 12 residues. Germline CDR1 is SQVTM and CDR2 is ANQGSEA. Trimming took 8 bases from V and 9 from J, leaving 18 bases between them. The CDR3 loop reads CSISAGRGTQYF. In nucleotides, the CDR3 is TGCAGCATTAGCGCGGGCCGAGGGACGCAGTATTTT.

The chain uses TRBV3-1 and TRBJ1-2, with D unclear. Trimming took 3 bases from V and 4 from J, leaving 6 bases between them. Germline CDR1 and CDR2: LGHDT and YNNKEL (reference sequence). The CDR3 spans 12 residues. The DNA of the CDR3 is TGTGCCAGCAGCCAGTTAATCTATGGCTACACCTTC. Protein sequence: CASSQLIYGYTF. Complete variable domain (other parts from reference TRBV3-1 and TRBJ1-2): DTAVSQTPKYLVTQMGNDKSIKCEQNLGHDTMYWYKQDSKKFLKIMFSYNNKELIINETVPNRFSPKSPDKAHLNLHINSLELGDSAVYFCASSQLIYGYTFGSGTRLTVV.

This chain connects TRBV5-1 to TRBJ1-1, with D perhaps TRBD1 (5 bases). Germline CDR1 is SGHRS and CDR2 is YFSETQ. V lost 4 bases to trimming and J lost 10 bases, with 20 bases between them. CDR3 length: 14 amino acids. The CDR3 DNA reads as TGCGCCAGCAGCACGTGGGGCTCTCTCGTCGGAGCTTTCTTT. It specifies CASSTWGSLVGAFF. The entire variable domain, with the rest obtained from reference TRBV5-1 and TRBJ1-1, is as follows: KAGVTQTPRYLIKTRGQQVTLSCSPISGHRSVSWYQQTPGQGLQFLFEYFSETQRNKGNFPGRFSGRQFSNSRSEMNVSTLELGDSALYLCASSTWGSLVGAFFGQGTRLTVV.

The V gene is TRBV7-9, the J gene TRBJ1-1, with 10 positions matching TRBD1. Looked up from germline, CDR1 is SEHNR and CDR2 is FQNEAQ (reference sequence). CDR3 length equals 16 residues. V lost 5 bases and J lost 1; bases outside the gene matches: 7. The CDR3 sequence is CASSPRDRGGNTEAFF. In DNA form, the CDR3 reads TGTGCCAGCAGCCCCCGGGACAGGGGTGGGAACACTGAAGCTTTCTTT.

The table lists this clonotype with many counts. Here the CDR3 reads CASSLWTSPNNEQFF. The CDR3 nucleotides read TGTGCCAGCAGCTTATGGACTAGCCCTAACAATGAGCAGTTCTTC. The rearrangement links TRBV7-2 to TRBJ2-1, with 8 bases aligning to TRBD2. This CDR3 spans 15 amino acids. J was trimmed by 5 bases and V by 2 bases; bases with no gene match: 5. CDR1 is SGHTA, CDR2 FQGNSA, per germline.

The table lists this clonotype with a few counts. The chain carries TRBV18 and TRBJ2-1; D remains ambiguous. Germline V gives CDR1 KGHSH, CDR2 LQKENI. This CDR3 spans 14 amino acids. Trimming removed 0 bases at V and 3 bases at J, with 6 bases between. CDR3 nucleotides: TGTGCCAGCTCACCACCAGACATCTACAATGAGCAGTTCTTC. It translates to CASSPPDIYNEQFF.

The chain couples TRBV2 to TRBJ1-1, with a tentative D call TRBD1 (5 bases). The germline V gene encodes CDR1 SNHLY and CDR2 FYNNEI. Trimming cost V 5 bases and J 4 bases, with 14 bases left between them. This CDR3 spans 14 amino acids. The CDR3 loop is CASSTYAGRTEAFF. For the CDR3, the DNA is TGTGCCAGCAGTACCTACGCGGGACGCACTGAAGCTTTCTTT.

Comment on this clonotype: At one end the junction does not follow the germline gene, possibly because of a read error. The chain combines TRBV6-5 with TRBJ2-1, with TRBD2 matching over 10 bases. The CDR3 is made up of 13 amino acids. Looked up from germline, CDR1 is MNHEY and CDR2 is SVGAGI. CDR3: CVSQLAGREEQFF. The CDR3 bases are TGTGTCAGCCAACTAGCGGGGCGTGAGGAGCAGTTCTTC.

V is TRBV12-3 or TRBV12-4 and J is TRBJ2-5; 10 bases fit TRBD2. Losses at the gene ends were 4 bases for V and 3 bases for J; bases not matched to a gene: 8. The CDR3 totals 16 residues. This chain's CDR3 is CASSSIAGGPKETQYF. For the CDR3, the DNA is TGTGCCAGCAGTTCCATAGCGGGAGGTCCGAAAGAGACCCAGTACTTC.

This clonotype was found a few times. This sequence joins TRBV7-9 and TRBJ2-7; tentative D call: TRBD1 (6 bases). Germline CDR1 reads SEHNR; CDR2 reads FQNEAQ (reference sequence). Trimming took off 0 bases at V and 7 bases at J, with 13 bases between the two ends. The CDR3 has 14 amino acids. The CDR3 loop reads CASSLAGQTREQYF. CDR3 DNA sequence: TGTGCCAGCAGCTTAGCCGGACAGACTCGGGAGCAGTACTTC.

The J gene is TRBJ1-4, the V gene TRBV29-1; no clear D. The CDR3 contains 13 residues. The V gene lost 1 base and the J gene lost 5 bases, with 8 bases spanning the gap. CDR1 and CDR2 from the germline V gene are SQVTM and ANQGSEA. CDR3 region: CSVEARPNEKLFF. The CDR3 DNA reads TGCAGCGTTGAAGCGAGACCAAATGAAAAACTGTTTTTT.